This TCR beta chain originates from a study of high-grade serous ovarian cancer treatment subgroups. As concerns this clone: Its antigen is unidentified.

The study's findings and limits: Same-patient tumor repertoires overlapped at roughly 0.095 to 0.8; different patients barely overlapped.

The CDR3 totals 14 residues. V shed 3 bases and J shed 0 bases, with 6 bases lying between them. CDR1 and CDR2 from the germline V gene are MNHNS and SASEGT. Some clones are missing from TCRdb's copy, which holds only in-frame ones; the method was immunoSEQ multiplex PCR. This table has roughly 5,300 clones, more than 60% appearing once. Tumor samples were obtained before definitive surgery or chemotherapy. The specimen was tumor tissue. The chain is built from TRBV6-1 and TRBJ2-1, with TRBD2 as a possible D gene (5 bases). This clonotype originated in a human patient with high-grade serous ovarian cancer. CDR3 in DNA: TGTGCCAGCAGTGAGAGGGACTCCTACAATGAGCAGTTCTTC. Protein: CASSERDSYNEQFF.